This is a list of T cell receptor beta chains from one sample in a study of beta chain features in type 1 diabetes. Libraries were prepared by immunoSEQ multiplex PCR; TCRdb keeps only in-frame clonotypes and omits some of them. This table has about 230,000 clones, 9.6% appearing once. Input material: naive CD4+ T cells from blood. These receptors were collected from a woman under 30 in good health. The CDR3 runs from the conserved cysteine through the conserved F or W. Each record gives: V gene, clone size, D gene, J gene, CDR3 protein, CDR3 DNA. A D gene is named only where the DNA matches it firmly. Rows give clone size only sometimes, using once, few, many, or a class for an expanded clone.

V: TRBV9
size: few
D: -
J: TRBJ2-2
CDR3: CASSVAAGNTGELFF
DNA: TGTGCCAGCAGCGTAGCGGCAGGGAACACCGGGGAGCTGTTTTTT

V: TRBV19
size: -
D: -
J: TRBJ1-4
CDR3: CASSAAGQLFF
DNA: TGTGCCAGTAGTGCAGCGGGACAACTGTTTTTT

V: TRBV5-4
size: -
D: TRBD1
J: TRBJ1-1
CDR3: CASSLGDRGRPEAFF
DNA: TGTGCCAGCAGCTTGGGCGACAGGGGGCGCCCTGAAGCTTTCTTT

V: TRBV5-1
size: few
D: TRBD1
J: TRBJ2-7
CDR3: CASSLDRGPYEQYF
DNA: TGCGCCAGCAGCTTGGACAGGGGGCCCTACGAGCAGTACTTC

V: TRBV5-4
size: -
D: TRBD2
J: TRBJ2-3
CDR3: CASSPGGAGGDTQYF
DNA: TGTGCCAGCAGCCCAGGCGGGGCCGGGGGGGATACGCAGTATTTT

V: TRBV10-3
size: -
D: TRBD2
J: TRBJ2-1
CDR3: CAIGLAGIVAYNEQFF
DNA: TGTGCCATCGGGCTAGCGGGAATCGTTGCTTACAATGAGCAGTTCTTC

V: TRBV5-1
size: -
D: -
J: TRBJ2-3
CDR3: CASSLAGRGTRLSTDTQYF
DNA: TGCGCCAGCAGCTTGGCAGGCAGGGGCACGAGACTTAGCACAGATACGCAGTATTTT

V: TRBV6-1
size: few
D: -
J: TRBJ2-1
CDR3: CASSEERWVGEQFF
DNA: TGTGCCAGCAGTGAAGAGCGATGGGTCGGTGAGCAGTTCTTC

V: TRBV28
size: -
D: TRBD2
J: TRBJ2-5
CDR3: CASRGLALGTQYF
DNA: TGTGCCAGCAGAGGACTAGCGCTGGGGACCCAGTACTTC

V: TRBV13
size: few
D: TRBD2
J: TRBJ2-2
CDR3: CASRTSLGTGELFF
DNA: TGTGCCAGCAGGACTAGCCTAGGGACCGGGGAGCTGTTTTTT

V: TRBV27
size: few
D: -
J: TRBJ1-6
CDR3: CASSSRDINYSPLHF
DNA: TGTGCCAGCAGTTCCCGGGACATCAACTATTCACCCCTCCACTTT

V: TRBV7-2
size: -
D: TRBD1
J: TRBJ1-5
CDR3: CASSPGQGVHQPQHF
DNA: TGTGCCAGCAGCCCAGGACAGGGCGTCCATCAGCCCCAGCATTTT

V: TRBV30
size: few
D: -
J: TRBJ1-1
CDR3: CAWSVSQVQAFF
DNA: TGTGCCTGGAGTGTCTCCCAGGTCCAAGCTTTCTTT

V: TRBV6-1
size: -
D: -
J: TRBJ1-5
CDR3: CASRLGVRAQHF
DNA: TGTGCCAGCAGGTTGGGTGTTCGGGCCCAGCATTTT

V: TRBV19
size: once
D: -
J: TRBJ1-5
CDR3: CASNRGQDSNQPQHF
DNA: TGTGCCAGTAATAGAGGGCAAGATAGCAATCAGCCCCAGCATTTT

V: TRBV5-4
size: -
D: TRBD1
J: TRBJ1-4
CDR3: CASSLGQGTNEKLFF
DNA: TGTGCCAGCAGCTTGGGACAGGGCACTAATGAAAAACTGTTTTTT

V: TRBV2
size: few
D: TRBD1
J: TRBJ2-2
CDR3: CASKGTANTGELFF
DNA: TGTGCCAGCAAAGGGACAGCGAACACCGGGGAGCTGTTTTTT

V: TRBV6-1
size: few
D: -
J: TRBJ1-5
CDR3: CASSGRRVEPQHF
DNA: TGTGCCAGCAGTGGGCGCCGGGTGGAGCCCCAGCATTTT

V: TRBV30
size: -
D: TRBD2
J: TRBJ2-7
CDR3: CAWSLAGGIYEQYF
DNA: TGTGCCTGGAGTTTGGCGGGAGGAATCTACGAGCAGTACTTC

V: TRBV5-1
size: -
D: TRBD2
J: TRBJ2-5
CDR3: CASSLGGRTQETQYF
DNA: TGCGCCAGCAGCTTGGGCGGGAGGACCCAAGAGACCCAGTACTTC

V: TRBV11-1
size: -
D: TRBD2
J: TRBJ2-4
CDR3: CASSTAGAGENIQYF
DNA: TGTGCCAGCAGCACCGCGGGAGCAGGAGAAAACATTCAGTACTTC

V: TRBV19
size: -
D: TRBD1
J: TRBJ1-5
CDR3: CASSNRGNQPQHF
DNA: TGTGCCAGTAGTAACAGGGGGAATCAGCCCCAGCATTTT

V: TRBV21-1
size: few
D: -
J: TRBJ1-2
CDR3: CASRETGNATSYYGYTF
DNA: TGTGCCAGCAGGGAGACAGGGAACGCGACCTCATACTATGGCTACACCTTC

V: TRBV5-1
size: -
D: -
J: TRBJ2-5
CDR3: CASSLGTGSAETQYF
DNA: TGCGCCAGCAGCTTGGGAACAGGGTCTGCAGAGACCCAGTACTTC